This T cell receptor beta chain was retrieved from a study of memory CD4+ T cells and cytomegalovirus serostatus. CDR1 and CDR2 from the germline V gene are SGHRS and YFSETQ. This CDR3 region has 15 residues. V lost 4 bases, J lost 3 bases, and 16 bases lay in between. Single viable CD3+CD4+CD8-CD45RO+ cells were sorted as the memory CD4+ T cells. Sequenced by immunoSEQ multiplex PCR; TCRdb stores in-frame clones only, minus some. The sample includes around 63,000 clones, about three quarters of them seen just once. The sequence was collected from an adult in good health and CMV-seronegative. Some clones in this sample may be carry-over from other donors' samples. The rearrangement joins TRBV5-1 to TRBJ1-1; a possible D gene is TRBD1 (5 bases). Input material: memory CD4+ T cells from blood. CDR3 nucleotides: TGCGCCAGCAGCACGAACGTTGGGGGGGACACTGAAGCTTTCTTT. Protein: CASSTNVGGDTEAFF.